This T cell receptor beta chain is drawn from a study of blood T cell repertoires in COVID-19. Original analysis: How many nucleated cells were present was estimated from reference gene primer amplification. The repertoire was sequenced with immunoSEQ multiplex PCR; TCRdb's copy has only in-frame clones and lacks some. V and J calls and clone size are those listed in that table; D and trimming were worked out from the DNA. Found here are some 120,000 clones, about nine tenths of them singletons; the top ten hold less than 2%. V trimming: 0 bases; J trimming: 0 bases; junction bases outside the gene matches: 5. Germline V gene lookup returns CDR1 LNHDA and CDR2 SQIVND (reference sequence). The CDR3 sequence is 16 residues long.

The sample was peripheral blood. This rearrangement joins TRBV19 to TRBJ2-7; 7 nucleotides agree with TRBD2. This clonotype was obtained from a human donor with active COVID-19. The donor label of this sample is uncertain. The CDR3 sequence is CASSIEAGRGSYEQYF. As DNA, the CDR3 is TGTGCCAGTAGTATAGAAGCGGGAAGAGGCTCCTACGAGCAGTACTTC.